Following are 3 T cell receptor beta chains from one sample sequenced in a study of cytotoxic CD8 clonotypes in ibrutinib-treated CLL. Only in-frame clones appear in the TCRdb table, and some are missing; sequencing was by immunoSEQ multiplex PCR. The sample carries approximately 15,000 clones, around 64% recorded once. Specimen: PBMCs, collected before ibrutinib treatment. The receptors shown here come from a human donor with chronic lymphocytic leukemia.

The chain employs TRBV11-2 and TRBJ1-1, with 8 positions matching TRBD1. The germline CDR1 and CDR2 sequences are SGHAT and FQNNGV. This CDR3 spans 17 amino acids. Germline trimming cut 5 bases from V and 1 base from J; bases unmatched to any gene: 12. The CDR3 here is CASSPWTGPIGNTEAFF. The CDR3 region has the DNA TGTGCCAGCAGCCCATGGACAGGGCCAATTGGGAACACTGAAGCTTTCTTT.

The table lists this clone with a few counts. CDR3 residues: CASSSTGKGYNEQFF. The CDR3 DNA follows: TGTGCCAGCAGCTCGACAGGGAAAGGGTACAATGAGCAGTTCTTC. The chain uses TRBV7-6 and TRBJ2-1, with TRBD1 matching over 7 bases. This CDR3 has 15 amino acids. CDR1 is SGHVS and CDR2 is FNYEAQ in the germline V gene. Trimming cost V 4 bases and J 4 bases; bases outside gene matches: 7.

The J gene is TRBJ2-1, the V gene TRBV5-1; 9 bases are a match to TRBD1. The ends lost 4 bases at V and 7 bases at J; junction bases unmatched: 6. The CDR3 loop spans 14 amino acids. Germline lookup yields CDR1 SGHRS and CDR2 YFSETQ. The CDR3 DNA reads TGCGCCAGCAGCATCGGGACAGGGAGAAATGAGCAGTTCTTC. This codes for CASSIGTGRNEQFF. The full variable domain, in which reference TRBV5-1 and TRBJ2-1 provide the parts outside the CDR3, is KAGVTQTPRYLIKTRGQQVTLSCSPISGHRSVSWYQQTPGQGLQFLFEYFSETQRNKGNFPGRFSGRQFSNSRSEMNVSTLELGDSALYLCASSIGTGRNEQFFGPGTRLTVL.